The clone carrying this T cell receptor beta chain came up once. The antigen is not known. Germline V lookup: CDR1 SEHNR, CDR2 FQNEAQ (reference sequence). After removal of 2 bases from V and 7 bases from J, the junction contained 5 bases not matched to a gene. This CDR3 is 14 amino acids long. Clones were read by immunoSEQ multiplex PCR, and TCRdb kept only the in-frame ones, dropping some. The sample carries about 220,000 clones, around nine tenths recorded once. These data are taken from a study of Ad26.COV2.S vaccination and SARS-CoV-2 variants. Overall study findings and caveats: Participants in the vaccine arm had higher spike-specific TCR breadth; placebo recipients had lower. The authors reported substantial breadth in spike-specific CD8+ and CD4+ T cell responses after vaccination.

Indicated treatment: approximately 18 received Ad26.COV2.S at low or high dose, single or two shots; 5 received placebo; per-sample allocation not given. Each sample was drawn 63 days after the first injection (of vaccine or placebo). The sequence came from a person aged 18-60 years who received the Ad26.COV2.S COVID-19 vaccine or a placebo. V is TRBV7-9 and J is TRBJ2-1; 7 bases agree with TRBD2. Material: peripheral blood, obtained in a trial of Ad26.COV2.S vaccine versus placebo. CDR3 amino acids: CASSLPIGGNEQFF. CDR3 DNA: TGTGCCAGCAGCTTACCCATCGGGGGGAATGAGCAGTTCTTC.